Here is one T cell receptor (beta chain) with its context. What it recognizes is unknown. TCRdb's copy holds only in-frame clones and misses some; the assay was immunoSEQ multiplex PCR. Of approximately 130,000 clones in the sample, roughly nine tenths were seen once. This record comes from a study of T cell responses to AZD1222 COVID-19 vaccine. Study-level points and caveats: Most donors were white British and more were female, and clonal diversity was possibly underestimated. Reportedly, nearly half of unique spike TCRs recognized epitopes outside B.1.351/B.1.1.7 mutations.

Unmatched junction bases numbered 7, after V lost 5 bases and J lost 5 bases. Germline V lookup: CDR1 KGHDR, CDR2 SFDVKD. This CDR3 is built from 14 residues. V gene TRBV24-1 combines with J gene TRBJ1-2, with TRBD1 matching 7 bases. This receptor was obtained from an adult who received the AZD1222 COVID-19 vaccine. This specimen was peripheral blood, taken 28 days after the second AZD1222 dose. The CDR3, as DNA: TGTGCCACCAGTGGTCTCGGGACAGAGTATGGCTACACCTTC. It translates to CATSGLGTEYGYTF.